This TCR beta chain comes out of a study of blood T cell repertoires in COVID-19. In the study overall: The study drew acute and convalescent COVID-19 samples from the United States, Italy and Spain. In each case, the material was cDNA or gDNA derived from T cells, B-cell-depleted T cells, or PBMCs.

The protocol was immunoSEQ multiplex PCR, while the TCRdb copy is restricted to in-frame clones and leaves out a portion. The table includes 150,000 or so clones, about 80% detected once. V lost 3 bases and J lost 5, with 15 bases in between. The CDR3 runs to 15 residues. Germline values: CDR1 SGDLS, CDR2 YYNGEE. Allocation to cohorts depended on clinical history reported by the participants. Two consecutive negative NP/OP PCR tests, clearance, or resolved symptoms defined Cohort 3 recovery. The specimen sequenced was PBMCs or T cells enriched from blood (not recorded which). This sequence joins TRBV9 and TRBJ2-1, with D possibly matching TRBD2 (6 bases). The receptor was isolated from a woman aged 60-70 years who had recovered from COVID-19. The CDR3 sequence is CASSAWGVQNNEQFF. In nucleotides, the CDR3 is TGTGCCAGCAGCGCGTGGGGGGTACAAAACAATGAGCAGTTCTTC.